This T cell receptor beta chain was profiled in a study of T cells after yellow fever vaccination. Ten or more counts support this clonotype. There are 15 residues in the CDR3. V dropped 5 bases and J dropped 0; count of bases not matched to a gene: 4. TCRdb re-analysed the 5' RACE reads in MiXCR, keeping a single row per CDR3 protein. The sample consists of about 260,000 distinct CDR3 sequences, around 4.9% of them appearing once. The rearrangement links TRBV12-3 or TRBV12-4 to TRBJ2-3; 8 nucleotides agree with TRBD1. The sequence came from a man between 18 and 29 years old who received the YFV17D yellow fever vaccine. The sequenced sample was CD4+ T cells sorted from PBMCs, obtained on the day of the yellow fever booster vaccination. CDR3 sequence reads: CASSRQGLSTDTQYF. The DNA for the CDR3 is TGTGCCAGCAGTCGACAGGGGCTTAGCACAGATACGCAGTATTTT.